These T cell receptor beta chains were read from a single sample in a study of identical twins. TCRdb recomputed calls from the 5' RACE reads with MiXCR, one row per CDR3 protein. The sample gives approximately 220,000 distinct CDR3 sequences, 9.4% of which show up once; 4.5% to 5.5% is in the top ten. Sequencing was performed on memory (CD45RO+) T cells sorted from blood. The source of these receptors is a woman between 18 and 29 years old in good health. Each CDR3 is given with its conserved first and last residue. Each record gives: CDR3 DNA, CDR3 protein, D gene, J gene, V gene, clone size. D genes are given only for firm matches. Size values are once, few and many counts, or a class for expanded clones, and some rows have none.

cdr3_nt: TGTGCCAGCAGCTTGGACCCGCTACAGACCCAGTACTTC
cdr3_aa: CASSLDPLQTQYF
d_call: .
j_call: TRBJ2-5
v_call: TRBV11-2
clone_size: many

cdr3_nt: TGTGCCAGCAGCTCTAATACGGGACAGTCTAGCGAAAAACTGTTTTTT
cdr3_aa: CASSSNTGQSSEKLFF
d_call: TRBD1
j_call: TRBJ1-4
v_call: TRBV7-9
clone_size: .

cdr3_nt: TGTGCCAGCAGCCAAGATCCAGCGGGAGAGGGGTCAGATACGCAGTATTTT
cdr3_aa: CASSQDPAGEGSDTQYF
d_call: TRBD2
j_call: TRBJ2-3
v_call: TRBV3-1
clone_size: few

cdr3_nt: TGTGCCAGCAGCCGAAGAGTCGGGGGGCAGTACGAGCAGTACTTC
cdr3_aa: CASSRRVGGQYEQYF
d_call: .
j_call: TRBJ2-7
v_call: TRBV7-2
clone_size: .

cdr3_nt: TGCGCCAGCCGGCGGGGAGGGCAAGACGGGGAGCTGTTTTTT
cdr3_aa: CASRRGGQDGELFF
d_call: TRBD2
j_call: TRBJ2-2
v_call: TRBV5-1
clone_size: few

cdr3_nt: TGCAGTGCTAGCTGGGACAGCGGACTTGGCCCCGGGGAGCTGTTTTTT
cdr3_aa: CSASWDSGLGPGELFF
d_call: TRBD1
j_call: TRBJ2-2
v_call: TRBV20-1
clone_size: .

cdr3_nt: TGCAGTGCTAGAGCTCCTACTAGCAATCGCGAGCAGTTCTTC
cdr3_aa: CSARAPTSNREQFF
d_call: .
j_call: TRBJ2-1
v_call: TRBV20-1
clone_size: few

cdr3_nt: TGTGCCATCAGTCCGGGGTACGGGGAAAAACTGTTTTTT
cdr3_aa: CAISPGYGEKLFF
d_call: .
j_call: TRBJ1-4
v_call: TRBV10-3
clone_size: many

cdr3_nt: TGTGCCAGCAGCGTCCAGGGGGAAGGAAATACGCAGTATTTT
cdr3_aa: CASSVQGEGNTQYF
d_call: TRBD1
j_call: TRBJ2-3
v_call: TRBV9
clone_size: many

cdr3_nt: TGTGCCATCAGTGAAACAGGAGGTTGGGGCTACACCTTC
cdr3_aa: CAISETGGWGYTF
d_call: .
j_call: TRBJ1-2
v_call: TRBV10-3
clone_size: many

cdr3_nt: TGTGCCAGCTCACCAAGGGGCTTGAGGAACACCGGGGAGCTGTTTTTT
cdr3_aa: CASSPRGLRNTGELFF
d_call: .
j_call: TRBJ2-2
v_call: TRBV18
clone_size: few

cdr3_nt: TGTGCCAGCAATCGACAGGGGGGAGCTAACTATGGCTACACCTTC
cdr3_aa: CASNRQGGANYGYTF
d_call: TRBD1
j_call: TRBJ1-2
v_call: TRBV6-1
clone_size: many

cdr3_nt: TGTGCCTGGAGTGGCAGGGTCTCTGAAGCTTTCTTT
cdr3_aa: CAWSGRVSEAFF
d_call: .
j_call: TRBJ1-1
v_call: TRBV30
clone_size: few

cdr3_nt: TGCAGTGCTAGAGTCGGGGGACTGAACACCGGGGAGCTGTTTTTT
cdr3_aa: CSARVGGLNTGELFF
d_call: .
j_call: TRBJ2-2
v_call: TRBV20-1
clone_size: few

cdr3_nt: TGTGCCAGCAGCCCTAAACTCAATGAGCAGTTCTTC
cdr3_aa: CASSPKLNEQFF
d_call: .
j_call: TRBJ2-1
v_call: TRBV7-8
clone_size: .

cdr3_nt: TGTGCCAGCAGCAGACGAGCGACTGAAGCTTTCTTT
cdr3_aa: CASSRRATEAFF
d_call: .
j_call: TRBJ1-1
v_call: TRBV6-2/TRBV6-3
clone_size: many

cdr3_nt: TGTGCCAGCACCCACGGGGAGACCCAGTACTTC
cdr3_aa: CASTHGETQYF
d_call: .
j_call: TRBJ2-5
v_call: TRBV12-3/TRBV12-4
clone_size: .

cdr3_nt: TGTGCCAGCAGTCGGGTCGCGGGAAAAGCTTTCTTT
cdr3_aa: CASSRVAGKAFF
d_call: .
j_call: TRBJ1-1
v_call: TRBV27
clone_size: many

cdr3_nt: TGCAGTGCTAGCGCGGCGGGCAGGGCTGCTGAGTTCTTC
cdr3_aa: CSASAAGRAAEFF
d_call: .
j_call: TRBJ2-1
v_call: TRBV20-1
clone_size: few

cdr3_nt: TGTGCCAGCAGCGACCGCGGACTAGCGGGAGGAGGCGAGCAGTACTTC
cdr3_aa: CASSDRGLAGGGEQYF
d_call: TRBD2
j_call: TRBJ2-7
v_call: TRBV11-2
clone_size: .

cdr3_nt: TGTGCCAGCGGATTGACCCAGGGAAGCAATCAGCCCCAGCATTTT
cdr3_aa: CASGLTQGSNQPQHF
d_call: .
j_call: TRBJ1-5
v_call: TRBV6-2/TRBV6-3
clone_size: many

cdr3_nt: TGTGCCAGCAGCCACCGGACTAGCGGGGTCTACGAGCAGTACTTC
cdr3_aa: CASSHRTSGVYEQYF
d_call: TRBD2
j_call: TRBJ2-7
v_call: TRBV11-3
clone_size: .

cdr3_nt: TGTGCCAGCAGCTTAGGGGGACAGAACTATGGCTACACCTTC
cdr3_aa: CASSLGGQNYGYTF
d_call: TRBD1
j_call: TRBJ1-2
v_call: TRBV7-2
clone_size: .

cdr3_nt: TGTGCCACCAGCAGAGACTCCCTGAAGTCAAATGAGCAGTTCTTC
cdr3_aa: CATSRDSLKSNEQFF
d_call: .
j_call: TRBJ2-1
v_call: TRBV15
clone_size: .

cdr3_nt: TGCGCCAGCAGCCGTCTGGGGACTAGCGGCCTTAGACGCACAGATACGCAGTATTTT
cdr3_aa: CASSRLGTSGLRRTDTQYF
d_call: TRBD2
j_call: TRBJ2-3
v_call: TRBV5-1
clone_size: few

cdr3_nt: TGTGCCAGCAGCCCGACAGGGGGGCGGGAGGTCGATGAGCAGTTCTTC
cdr3_aa: CASSPTGGREVDEQFF
d_call: .
j_call: TRBJ2-1
v_call: TRBV3-1
clone_size: many

cdr3_nt: TGTGCCAGCAGTGAGGTAGCGGGGGGGAGTGAGCAGTTCTTC
cdr3_aa: CASSEVAGGSEQFF
d_call: TRBD2
j_call: TRBJ2-1
v_call: TRBV2
clone_size: few

cdr3_nt: TGCGCCAGCAGCTTCGCAGGGGTTTGGGACGAGCAGTACTTC
cdr3_aa: CASSFAGVWDEQYF
d_call: .
j_call: TRBJ2-7
v_call: TRBV5-1
clone_size: many

cdr3_nt: TGTGCCAGCAGCCAATCCGCATTTATAGGATGGGGGATGTACGAGCAGTACTTC
cdr3_aa: CASSQSAFIGWGMYEQYF
d_call: .
j_call: TRBJ2-7
v_call: TRBV14
clone_size: .

cdr3_nt: TGTGCCAGCACCGACGCATACAATGAGCAGTTCTTC
cdr3_aa: CASTDAYNEQFF
d_call: .
j_call: TRBJ2-1
v_call: TRBV6-2/TRBV6-3
clone_size: many

cdr3_nt: TGCAGTGCACCAGGGTCCATGAACACTGAAGCTTTCTTT
cdr3_aa: CSAPGSMNTEAFF
d_call: .
j_call: TRBJ1-1
v_call: TRBV20-1
clone_size: few

cdr3_nt: TGCAGTGCTAGAGGACAGAAACCTGAAGCTTTCTTT
cdr3_aa: CSARGQKPEAFF
d_call: .
j_call: TRBJ1-1
v_call: TRBV20-1
clone_size: .

cdr3_nt: TGTGCCAGCAGTGGGACGATTGCCAAAAACATTCAGTACTTC
cdr3_aa: CASSGTIAKNIQYF
d_call: .
j_call: TRBJ2-4
v_call: TRBV6-1
clone_size: few

cdr3_nt: TGTGCCAGCAGCACACCGACACCTTCTTCACCCCTCCACTTT
cdr3_aa: CASSTPTPSSPLHF
d_call: .
j_call: TRBJ1-6
v_call: TRBV9
clone_size: few

cdr3_nt: TGCAGTGCGCACGAAGTCGTATACACTGAAGCTTTCTTT
cdr3_aa: CSAHEVVYTEAFF
d_call: .
j_call: TRBJ1-1
v_call: TRBV20-1
clone_size: .

cdr3_nt: TGCAGTGCCCCGTTTGGGGGAGCTAATGAAAAACTGTTTTTT
cdr3_aa: CSAPFGGANEKLFF
d_call: .
j_call: TRBJ1-4
v_call: TRBV20-1
clone_size: few

cdr3_nt: TGTGCCAGCAGCCAAAACAGCGGGGGCTTGTACCAAGAGACCCAGTACTTC
cdr3_aa: CASSQNSGGLYQETQYF
d_call: TRBD2
j_call: TRBJ2-5
v_call: TRBV4-2
clone_size: .

cdr3_nt: TGCGCCAGCAGCTTGGGACTAGCGGGGGCCTTGCAAGAGACCCAGTACTTC
cdr3_aa: CASSLGLAGALQETQYF
d_call: TRBD2
j_call: TRBJ2-5
v_call: TRBV5-1
clone_size: .

cdr3_nt: TGTGCTAGTGGTTTGGCCGCGGGACAATACAATGAGCAGTTCTTC
cdr3_aa: CASGLAAGQYNEQFF
d_call: .
j_call: TRBJ2-1
v_call: TRBV12-5
clone_size: .

cdr3_nt: TGCAGTGCTAGAGATCGGCGGGGGGTCGGGGAGCTGTTTTTT
cdr3_aa: CSARDRRGVGELFF
d_call: TRBD2
j_call: TRBJ2-2
v_call: TRBV20-1
clone_size: few

cdr3_nt: TGTGCCAGCAGCCAAAGTTCCGGGACAGTCTATGGCTACACCTTC
cdr3_aa: CASSQSSGTVYGYTF
d_call: TRBD1
j_call: TRBJ1-2
v_call: TRBV12-3/TRBV12-4
clone_size: many

cdr3_nt: TGCAGTGCTAGGGGGGCCCTACTAGCGGGGGCGGCCACCGGGGAGCTGTTTTTT
cdr3_aa: CSARGALLAGAATGELFF
d_call: TRBD2
j_call: TRBJ2-2
v_call: TRBV20-1
clone_size: .

cdr3_nt: TGTGCCAGCAGCTTACGAGGGGTCGGCGCGGACAGGTACGAGCAGTACTTC
cdr3_aa: CASSLRGVGADRYEQYF
d_call: TRBD1
j_call: TRBJ2-7
v_call: TRBV11-3
clone_size: .

cdr3_nt: TGTGCCATCAGAGCGGGAGGGCCAAACGGGGAGCTGTTTTTT
cdr3_aa: CAIRAGGPNGELFF
d_call: TRBD2
j_call: TRBJ2-2
v_call: TRBV10-3
clone_size: few

cdr3_nt: TGCGCCAGCAGCCAATTGACTATTAACAATGAGCAGTTCTTC
cdr3_aa: CASSQLTINNEQFF
d_call: .
j_call: TRBJ2-1
v_call: TRBV4-1
clone_size: many

cdr3_nt: TGCGCCAGCAGCCAAGTCAGGCACCCAAGCACAGATACGCAGTATTTT
cdr3_aa: CASSQVRHPSTDTQYF
d_call: .
j_call: TRBJ2-3
v_call: TRBV4-3
clone_size: few

cdr3_nt: TGTGCCAGCAGCTCCGGGACTAGCGGGAGGGTCGACGAGCAGTACTTC
cdr3_aa: CASSSGTSGRVDEQYF
d_call: TRBD2
j_call: TRBJ2-7
v_call: TRBV13
clone_size: .

cdr3_nt: TGCAGTGCTAGAGGGGCTGGGATAGCGGGAGGGCCGCTAGATACGCAGTATTTT
cdr3_aa: CSARGAGIAGGPLDTQYF
d_call: TRBD2
j_call: TRBJ2-3
v_call: TRBV20-1
clone_size: few

cdr3_nt: TGCAGTGCTAGAGAGCGGGGGCTCACAGATACGCAGTATTTT
cdr3_aa: CSARERGLTDTQYF
d_call: .
j_call: TRBJ2-3
v_call: TRBV20-1
clone_size: .

cdr3_nt: TGTGCCAGCAGCCAAGATGTGAAGCGGAATGAGCAGTTCTTC
cdr3_aa: CASSQDVKRNEQFF
d_call: .
j_call: TRBJ2-1
v_call: TRBV3-1
clone_size: few

cdr3_nt: TGCGCCAGCAGAATCGCCGGTAGCTCCTACGAGCAGTACTTC
cdr3_aa: CASRIAGSSYEQYF
d_call: .
j_call: TRBJ2-7
v_call: TRBV5-1
clone_size: many

cdr3_nt: TGTGCCAGCAGTTTAGCGTTGATCACCGGGGAGCTGTTTTTT
cdr3_aa: CASSLALITGELFF
d_call: .
j_call: TRBJ2-2
v_call: TRBV12-3/TRBV12-4
clone_size: .

cdr3_nt: TGCGCCAGCAGCTTGGAGGGACAACCCTACAATGAGCAGTTCTTC
cdr3_aa: CASSLEGQPYNEQFF
d_call: .
j_call: TRBJ2-1
v_call: TRBV5-1
clone_size: many

cdr3_nt: TGTGCCAGCAGTGAACGGAGTTTCTCTGGAAACACCATATATTTT
cdr3_aa: CASSERSFSGNTIYF
d_call: .
j_call: TRBJ1-3
v_call: TRBV25-1
clone_size: many

cdr3_nt: TGTGCCATCAAGCGGGGGATTTGGCAAGAGACCCAGTACTTC
cdr3_aa: CAIKRGIWQETQYF
d_call: TRBD2
j_call: TRBJ2-5
v_call: TRBV10-3
clone_size: many

cdr3_nt: TGTGCCAGCAGCCAAATGGAGCCGGGGCCACGTCTTGAAAAACTGTTTTTT
cdr3_aa: CASSQMEPGPRLEKLFF
d_call: .
j_call: TRBJ1-4
v_call: TRBV3-1
clone_size: .

cdr3_nt: TGTGCCAGCAGTGCCTTCATTGGATGGCCCCAGCATTTT
cdr3_aa: CASSAFIGWPQHF
d_call: .
j_call: TRBJ1-5
v_call: TRBV2
clone_size: .

cdr3_nt: TGTGCCAGCAAACGGAATAGCGGGAGAGAGCAGTTCTTC
cdr3_aa: CASKRNSGREQFF
d_call: TRBD2
j_call: TRBJ2-1
v_call: TRBV2
clone_size: few

cdr3_nt: TGTGCCAGCAGTGAGATCGAGACCCAGTACTTC
cdr3_aa: CASSEIETQYF
d_call: .
j_call: TRBJ2-5
v_call: TRBV2
clone_size: .